Its frequency marks the clone carrying this TCR beta chain as medium-sized. Its antigen is unidentified. This CDR3 is 15 amino acids long. Germline-derived CDR1 and CDR2 are LNHNV and YYDKDF (reference sequence). This specimen belongs to a study of T cell clusters in autoimmune cytopenias. TRB amplification used approximately 250 ng of peripheral blood genomic DNA. TRB rearrangements were amplified by touch-down multiplex PCR with mixed TRB-A/B primers. TCRdb reprocessed the multiplex PCR reads and reports one entry per CDR3 protein, with no DNA. The listing contains over a thousand distinct CDR3 sequences. Study results and limitations: The T cell clusters came from computational analysis alone and lack functional validation. Healthy donors had approximately 2.9-fold more exclusive TRB clusters than active autoimmune hepatitis patients.

The same specimen was also included in a second study, on T cell repertoires in aging, cancer and after chemotherapy. In that study: Pre- and post-chemotherapy samples were paired from chronic lymphocytic leukemia patients treated with fludarabine- or bendamustine-based regimens. Untreated cancer patients had significantly lower blood TCR diversity than age-matched healthy donors.

Sample: peripheral blood. The chain uses TRBV15 and TRBJ2-7; TCRdb picks TRBD2, but there is no DNA to check that call. The source of this sequence is a human donor with chronic lymphocytic leukemia. This CDR3 is CATSRDLAGVSEQYF.